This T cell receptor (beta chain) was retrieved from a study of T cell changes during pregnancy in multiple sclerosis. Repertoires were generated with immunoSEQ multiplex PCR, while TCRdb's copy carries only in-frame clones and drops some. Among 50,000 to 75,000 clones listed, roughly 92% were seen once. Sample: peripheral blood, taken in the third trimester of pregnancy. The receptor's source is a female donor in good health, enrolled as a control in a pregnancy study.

Written as DNA, the CDR3 is TGTGCCAGCAGCCCAGAGGTCGAGACCCAGTACTTC. Translated: CASSPEVETQYF. This rearrangement joins TRBV11-2 to TRBJ2-5; D ambiguous. Germline V CDR1 and CDR2: SGHAT, FQNNGV. Between the trimmed V and J ends, which lost 5 bases and 5 bases, there was a span of 9 bases. The CDR3 covers 12 residues.